The 15 T cell receptor beta chains presented below share a single source sample, sequenced in a study of a mutant IDH1 vaccine in newly diagnosed glioma. The time point denotes: week 23, last vaccination. The investigators gave 300 ug of mutant IDH1 20-mer peptide in each vaccine dose, together with topical imiquimod. This table comes from immunoSEQ multiplex PCR, and its TCRdb copy is limited to in-frame clones, with some not included. Of 65,000 or so clones listed, approximately 84% were seen once; the top ten hold less than 5%. What these receptors recognize is not known. The source material was PBMCs, sampled from a glioma patient whose treatment included an IDH1 peptide vaccine. Source of these receptors: a man aged 25 to 45 with glioma.

This rearrangement joins TRBV14 to TRBJ1-2, with D possibly being TRBD1 (6 bases). CDR3 size: 15 residues. The V gene's germline CDR1 is SGHDN and CDR2 FVKESK. Trimming left V 4 bases short and J 8 bases short, with 20 bases between. This chain's CDR3 is CASSLHTGGVGGYTF. CDR3 DNA sequence: TGTGCCAGCAGCCTACACACGGGGGGCGTAGGCGGCTACACCTTC.

The genes are TRBV29-1 and TRBJ2-1, with 7 bases fitting TRBD2. V dropped 3 bases and J dropped 4; count of bases not matched to a gene: 6. CDR3 length: 14 amino acids. Germline V gene sequence: CDR1 SQVTM, CDR2 ANQGSEA. The CDR3 nucleotides are TGCAGCGTTGACAACGGGGGGACGTACAATGAGCAGTTCTTC. Its protein product is CSVDNGGTYNEQFF.

This rearrangement joins TRBV11-2 to TRBJ2-7, with 8 positions matching TRBD1. This CDR3 contains 16 residues. Trimming removed 5 bases from V and 9 bases from J; junction bases left unmatched: 18. CDR1 is SGHAT, CDR2 FQNNGV, per germline. The CDR3 loop is CASSHPGQGRRGGQYF. The DNA for the CDR3 is TGTGCCAGCAGCCACCCCGGACAGGGCCGCCGGGGTGGGCAGTACTTC.

The chain uses TRBV4-1 and TRBJ1-5; D call uncertain. This CDR3 region has 14 residues. V was clipped by 6 bases and J by 1 base, with 10 bases between them. Germline V CDR1 and CDR2: MGHRA, YSYEKL. CDR3 amino acids: CASRPTWSNQPQHF. The CDR3 DNA reads TGCGCCAGCAGGCCGACCTGGAGCAATCAGCCCCAGCATTTT.

This chain connects TRBV27 to TRBJ1-4; weak D call: TRBD1 (6 bases). Between the trimmed V and J ends, which lost 3 bases and 4 bases, there was a span of 18 bases. The CDR3 is 17 amino acids. Germline loops: CDR1 MNHEY, CDR2 SMNVEV (reference sequence). The CDR3 DNA reads as TGTGCCAGCAGTTTGAGGGATCCACAGGGACATAATGAAAAACTGTTTTTT. It encodes CASSLRDPQGHNEKLFF.

The CDR3 region is CASSQDSNQPQHF. The CDR3 DNA is TGTGCCAGCTCGCAAGATAGCAATCAGCCCCAGCATTTT. This sequence joins TRBV18 and TRBJ1-5; D gene ambiguous. This CDR3 is 13 amino acids long. Germline assignment: CDR1 KGHSH and CDR2 LQKENI. V was trimmed by 6 bases and J by 0 bases, leaving 6 bases between them.

In nucleotides, the CDR3 is TGCGCCAGCAGCGTTCAGGACAGGGGGCTTGGCAATCAGCCCCAGCATTTT. Translated: CASSVQDRGLGNQPQHF. The genes are TRBV4-1 and TRBJ1-5; 11 positions agree with TRBD1. CDR1 and CDR2 (germline): MGHRA, YSYEKL. The CDR3 extends over 17 amino acids. Germline trimming cut 5 bases from V and 2 bases from J; bases unmatched to any gene: 8.

This chain uses TRBV29-1 with TRBJ1-2; TRBD1 matches at 8 bases. The J segment lost 5 bases and the V segment lost 3 bases, leaving 8 bases of the junction unmatched. Germline assignment: CDR1 SQVTM and CDR2 ANQGSEA. The CDR3 sequence is 14 residues long. Here the CDR3 DNA reads TGCAGCGTTGAGTCTCAGGGGGCATGGTATGGCTACACCTTC. It is translated as CSVESQGAWYGYTF.

The chain employs TRBV14 and TRBJ1-2; the D is unclear. CDR3 length: 14 residues. Looked up from germline, CDR1 is SGHDN and CDR2 is FVKESK. V lost 4 bases and J lost 2, with 11 bases in between. In DNA, the CDR3 is TGTGCCAGCAGCCCACCCACAGTAAACTATGGCTACACCTTC. Translation: CASSPPTVNYGYTF.

The rearrangement uses TRBV5-1 and TRBJ2-2; D is unresolved. This CDR3 spans 12 amino acids. Trimming cost V 0 bases and J 8 bases, with 5 bases left between them. CDR1 and CDR2 from the germline V gene are SGHRS and YFSETQ. The CDR3 DNA reads as TGCGCCAGCAGCTTGGTTGAGGGGGAGCTGTTTTTT. The encoded protein is CASSLVEGELFF.

The chain employs TRBV28 and TRBJ2-5, with D perhaps matching TRBD1 (6 bases). Germline-derived CDR1 and CDR2 are MDHEN and SYDVKM. The CDR3 extends over 13 amino acids. Trimming took 1 base from V and 4 from J, leaving 7 bases between them. The DNA for the CDR3 is TGTGCCAGCAGTTTATTGGGGGCAGAGACCCAGTACTTC. Translated, it gives CASSLLGAETQYF.

The V gene is TRBV4-1, the J gene TRBJ2-2; D is unresolved. V was pared by 3 bases and J by 7 bases, with 15 bases between. Germline loops: CDR1 MGHRA, CDR2 YSYEKL. The CDR3 has 15 residues. The CDR3 DNA reads as TGCGCCAGCAGCCACGGCCCGAAGGGCATCGGGGAGCTGTTTTTT. Translating it yields CASSHGPKGIGELFF.

V usage is TRBV2 and J usage is TRBJ1-2; TRBD1 matches 8 bases. V shed 5 bases, J shed 4 bases, and the junction held 12 bases outside the gene matches. The CDR3 loop spans 16 amino acids. Germline V gives CDR1 SNHLY, CDR2 FYNNEI. The CDR3 DNA is TGTGCCAGCAGTCGACAGGGGATGGACTATACCTATGGCTACACCTTC. Protein: CASSRQGMDYTYGYTF.

This chain connects TRBV23-1 to TRBJ2-7, with 9 bases matching TRBD2. TRBV23-1 is placed among ORFs of uncertain function. V dropped 3 bases and J dropped 0; count of bases not matched to a gene: 6. The CDR3 is made up of 16 amino acids. The CDR3 DNA sequence: TGCGCCAGCAGTCAGCCTAGCGGGAATCTCTCCTACGAGCAGTACTTC. The encoded protein is CASSQPSGNLSYEQYF.

The chain recombines TRBV28 with TRBJ1-6, with D perhaps TRBD1 (5 bases). The CDR3 is made up of 14 amino acids. V lost 3 bases and J 7 bases, leaving 10 bases between the germline ends. CDR1 and CDR2 from the germline V gene are MDHEN and SYDVKM. CDR3 DNA sequence: TGTGCCAGCAGTTTTGCGGGGGACAATTCACCCCTCCACTTT. It translates to CASSFAGDNSPLHF.